The entry below gives a single T cell receptor beta chain sequence along with its context. What it recognizes is unknown. Other DNA sequences in the same sample also yield this CDR3. The record originates from a study of cytomegalovirus exposure and HLA in healthy donors. Study conclusions and caveats: Researchers reported in a later analysis that a missense DCLRE1C variant was tied to TCR beta V- and J-gene trimming. Earlier analysis looked at TCR beta V segments, and most were productive about 90% or about 30% of the time.

In the PCR, 60 Vbeta and 13 Jbeta primers were used. Data came from immunoSEQ multiplex PCR; TCRdb stores just in-frame clones and leaves some out. The profile shows over 110,000 clones, roughly 76% of them singletons. Trimming took 1 base from V and 4 from J; bases not matched to a gene: 2. This CDR3 region has 14 residues. Germline V gene lookup returns CDR1 SGHRS and CDR2 YFSETQ. What was sequenced was PBMCs. The chain uses TRBV5-1 and TRBJ2-1, with 7 positions matching TRBD2. This receptor was identified in a woman between 40 and 50 years old in good health and CMV-seronegative. CDR3 region: CASSLSGGYNEQFF. The CDR3 nucleotides are TGCGCCAGCAGCTTGTCGGGGGGTTACAATGAGCAGTTCTTC. Full variable domain (remainder filled in from reference TRBV5-1 and TRBJ2-1): KAGVTQTPRYLIKTRGQQVTLSCSPISGHRSVSWYQQTPGQGLQFLFEYFSETQRNKGNFPGRFSGRQFSNSRSEMNVSTLELGDSALYLCASSLSGGYNEQFFGPGTRLTVL.